What follows describes a single T cell receptor beta chain. The antigen is undetermined. This sample was taken from a study of CD8 T cells in Susac syndrome. Overall study findings and caveats: The relatively small number of individuals in the TCR sequencing and HLA analysis was acknowledged by the study.

Germline CDR1 DFQATT, CDR2 SNEGSKA (reference sequence). The CDR3 spans 17 residues. The trim removed 3 bases at V and 0 bases at J, leaving 9 bases unmatched. Roughly 0.45 to 1 ug RNA was reverse transcribed with random hexamers. Coverage of TCR beta CDR3 amplification by immunoSEQ multiplex PCR extended to 54 Vbeta and 13 Jbeta. Each CDR3 protein is one row after TCRdb ran MiXCR on the immunoSEQ multiplex PCR reads. The top ten clones hold 0.085% to 0.095% of a sample with about 200,000 distinct CDR3 sequences, about 95% of them seen once. Sequencing of TCR beta was undertaken in CD8+ and CD4+ T cells derived from blood. The multiple sclerosis controls, all treatment-naive patients, had relapsing-remitting disease that was stable or active.

The TCR comes from a human donor with multiple sclerosis. Sequences were obtained from CD4+ T cells from PBMCs. This sequence joins TRBV20-1 and TRBJ2-1; 9 bases align to TRBD2. The CDR3 is CSASRGGAGGSYNEQFF. CDR3 DNA sequence: TGCAGTGCTAGTCGTGGGGGAGCGGGAGGCTCCTACAATGAGCAGTTCTTC.